This T cell receptor beta chain was recovered during a study of blood T cells in healthy people across ages. Study results and limitations: Measured against age, TCR beta diversity per million T cells decreased in a roughly linear manner.

A J-beta primer mix and a sample-barcoded 5' primer were used in a second PCR of about 7 to 12 cycles. Each CDR3 protein gets one entry after TCRdb re-called the 5' RACE reads with MiXCR. The table includes 700,000 to 900,000 distinct CDR3 sequences, 20% to 30% detected once. Turning to this clonotype: Its antigen is not known.

Trimming stripped 0 bases from V and 2 bases from J, with 12 bases between. The CDR3 has 16 residues. CDR1 is LGHNT, CDR2 FRNRAP, per germline. This sample was shared with a second study, whose subject was T cells of mothers and their children. That source reports: Reads recorded for TCR beta CDR3 numbered over 10 million per mother and roughly 3 million per child.

The origin of this receptor is a boy aged 5-17 years in good health. Sequenced sample: blood. This chain uses TRBV12-5 with TRBJ2-3, with D possibly being TRBD1 (6 bases). The CDR3 here is CASGLVLGQSTDTQYF. DNA for the CDR3: TGTGCTAGTGGTTTGGTACTTGGACAGTCCACAGATACGCAGTATTTT.